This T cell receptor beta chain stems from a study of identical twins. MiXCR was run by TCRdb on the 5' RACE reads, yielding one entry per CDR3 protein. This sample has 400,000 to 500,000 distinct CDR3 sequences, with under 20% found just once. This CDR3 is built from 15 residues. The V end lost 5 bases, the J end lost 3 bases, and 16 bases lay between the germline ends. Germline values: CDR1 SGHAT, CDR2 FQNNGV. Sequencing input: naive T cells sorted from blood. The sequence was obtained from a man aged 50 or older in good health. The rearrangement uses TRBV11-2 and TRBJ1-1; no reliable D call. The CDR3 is CASSPTLREDTEAFF. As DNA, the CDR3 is TGTGCCAGCAGCCCCACCTTGAGGGAGGACACTGAAGCTTTCTTT. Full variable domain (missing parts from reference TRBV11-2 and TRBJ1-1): EAGVAQSPRYKIIEKRQSVAFWCNPISGHATLYWYQQILGQGPKLLIQFQNNGVVDDSQLPKDRFSAERLKGVDSTLKIQPAKLEDSAVYLCASSPTLREDTEAFFGQGTRLTVV.